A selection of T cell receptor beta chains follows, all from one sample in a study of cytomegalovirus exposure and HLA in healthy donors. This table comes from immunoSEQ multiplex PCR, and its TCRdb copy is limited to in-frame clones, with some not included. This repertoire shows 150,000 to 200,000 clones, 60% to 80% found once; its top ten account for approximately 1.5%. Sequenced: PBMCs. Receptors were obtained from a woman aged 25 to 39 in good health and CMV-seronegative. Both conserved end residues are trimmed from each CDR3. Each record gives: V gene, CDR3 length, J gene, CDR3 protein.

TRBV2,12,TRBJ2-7,ASSPGQGLYEQY
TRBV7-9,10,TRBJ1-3,ASSLQGNTIY
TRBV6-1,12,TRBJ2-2,ASRDRGNTGELF
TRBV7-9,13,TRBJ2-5,ASSSLRGASGTQY
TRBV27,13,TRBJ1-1,ASSVGQAGATEAF
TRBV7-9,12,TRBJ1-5,ASSSDRAAQPQH
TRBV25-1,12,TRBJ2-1,ASSAAGGPNEQF
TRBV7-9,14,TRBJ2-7,ASSLPGGQVSYEQY
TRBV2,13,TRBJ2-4,ASTAVGGSQNIQY
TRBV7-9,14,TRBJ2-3,ASSSSGGKYFDTQY
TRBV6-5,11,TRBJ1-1,ASSADRGTEAF
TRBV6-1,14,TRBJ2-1,ASSALSGGALNEQF
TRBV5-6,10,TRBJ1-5,ASSLEGDAQH
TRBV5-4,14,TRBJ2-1,ASSLEAGGDDNEQF
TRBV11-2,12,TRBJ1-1,ASSFAGKNTEAF
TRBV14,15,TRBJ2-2,ASSQLAGSPSTGELF
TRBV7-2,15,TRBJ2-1,ASSPAGLAGQSGEQF
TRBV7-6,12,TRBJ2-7,ASSLLAGDYEQY
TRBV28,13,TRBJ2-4,ATIGEGLAKNIQY
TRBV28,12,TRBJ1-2,ASSLRVELHGYT
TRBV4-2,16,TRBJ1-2,ASSHLSGRGSSGYGYT
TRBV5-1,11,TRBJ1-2,ASSPRENYGYT
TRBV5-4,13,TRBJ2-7,ASSLTSGGVLEQY
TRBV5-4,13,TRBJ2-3,ASSRGTSQPDTQY
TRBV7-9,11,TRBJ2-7,SSSLAGPYEQY
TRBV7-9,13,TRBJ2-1,ASSPRSERDNEQF
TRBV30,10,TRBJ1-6,AWSTGGSPLH
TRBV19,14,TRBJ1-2,ASSTRAGTGLAGYT
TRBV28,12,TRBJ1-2,ASSSGQGVYGYT
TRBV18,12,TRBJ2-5,ASSPLAGGETQY
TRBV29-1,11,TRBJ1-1,SVEGQGGTEAF
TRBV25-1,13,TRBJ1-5,ASSEGMGTGQPQH
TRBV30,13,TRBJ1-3,AWSPDGSSGNTIY
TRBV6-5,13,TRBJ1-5,ASRPPGQNNQPQH
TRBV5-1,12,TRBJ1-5,ASSLTGGDQPQH
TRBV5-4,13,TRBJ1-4,ASRGFGETNEKLF
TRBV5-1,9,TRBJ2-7,ASSLAWRGQ
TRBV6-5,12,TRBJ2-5,ASISGQGRETQY
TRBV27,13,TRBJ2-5,ASSLSRTVQETQY
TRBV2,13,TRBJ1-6,ASSEASQRTSPLH
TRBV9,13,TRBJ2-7,ASSVAPGQGHEQY
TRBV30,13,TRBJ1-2,AWKVGGGLFHGYT